The 12 T cell receptor beta chains below come from one sample, sequenced in a study of Tregs in tolerant kidney transplant recipients. The data were produced by immunoSEQ multiplex PCR, yet TCRdb's version contains in-frame clones alone and is incomplete. Of around 63,000 clones in the sample, approximately 85% are singletons; the top ten hold around 1.9%. The source was Tregs from blood, collected before the transplant. The receptors stem from a human donor who received a combined kidney and bone marrow transplant.

The chain joins TRBV4-1 to TRBJ1-2, with a weak D call TRBD1 (5 bases). V was trimmed by 2 bases and J by 8 bases, leaving 12 bases between them. The CDR3 loop spans 13 amino acids. Per germline, CDR1 MGHRA and CDR2 YSYEKL. The CDR3 is CASSQLSGDGYTF. The CDR3 nucleotides read TGCGCCAGCAGCCAACTATCGGGGGACGGCTACACCTTC.

The V and J genes are TRBV19 and TRBJ2-5; 9 bases fit TRBD1. Looked up from germline, CDR1 is LNHDA and CDR2 is SQIVND (reference sequence). V lost 7 bases and J lost 3; bases outside the gene matches: 6. The CDR3 runs 14 residues. CDR3 in amino acids: CASKGTGTEETQYF. In nucleotides, the CDR3 is TGTGCCAGTAAGGGGACAGGGACGGAAGAGACCCAGTACTTC.

The rearrangement uses TRBV5-1 and TRBJ1-2; D is ambiguous. The V end lost 1 base, the J end lost 11 bases, and 12 bases lay between the germline ends. The germline V gene has CDR1 SGHRS and CDR2 YFSETQ. The CDR3 consists of 12 residues. This CDR3 reads CASSLSGSTYTF. The CDR3 DNA sequence: TGCGCCAGCAGCTTGTCGGGATCTACATACACCTTC. Together with reference TRBV5-1 and TRBJ1-2, the CDR3 gives the full variable domain: KAGVTQTPRYLIKTRGQQVTLSCSPISGHRSVSWYQQTPGQGLQFLFEYFSETQRNKGNFPGRFSGRQFSNSRSEMNVSTLELGDSALYLCASSLSGSTYTFGSGTRLTVV.

The chain links TRBV18 to TRBJ2-2, with 7 positions matching TRBD1. Germline lookup yields CDR1 KGHSH and CDR2 LQKENI. J lost 0 bases, V lost 0 bases, and 4 bases had no gene match. The CDR3 length is 17 residues. The CDR3 loop reads CASSPPGQIANTGELFF. CDR3 sequence (DNA): TGTGCCAGCTCACCACCGGGACAGATCGCGAACACCGGGGAGCTGTTTTTT. Supplemented by reference TRBV18 and TRBJ2-2, the full variable domain reads NAGVMQNPRHLVRRRGQEARLRCSPMKGHSHVYWYRQLPEEGLKFMVYLQKENIIDESGMPKERFSAEFPKEGPSILRIQQVVRGDSAAYFCASSPPGQIANTGELFFGEGSRLTVL.

The chain employs TRBV5-1 and TRBJ2-5, with a possible D match to TRBD2 (5 bases). The V gene lost 3 bases and the J gene lost 1 base, with 10 bases spanning the gap. CDR1 is SGHRS and CDR2 is YFSETQ in the germline V gene. The CDR3 totals 14 residues. The CDR3 sequence: CASSSLEGQETQYF. CDR3 bases: TGCGCCAGCAGCTCCCTTGAGGGCCAAGAGACCCAGTACTTC.

This chain links TRBV7-6 with TRBJ2-5; TRBD2 matches 7 bases. CDR1 and CDR2 (germline): SGHVS, FNYEAQ. The CDR3 length is 15 residues. The V gene end was trimmed by 4 bases and the J gene end by 4 bases; junction bases not matched to a gene: 9. The CDR3 loop is CASSYKRGGGETQYF. In nucleotides, the CDR3 is TGTGCCAGCAGCTATAAGCGGGGCGGGGGAGAGACCCAGTACTTC.

The chain carries TRBV14 and TRBJ1-1; TRBD1 might be the D (6 bases). CDR3 length equals 17 residues. V was clipped by 4 bases and J by 5 bases, with 23 bases between them. In germline, CDR1 is SGHDN, CDR2 FVKESK. CDR3 sequence: CASSPDSIWGRGTEAFF. The CDR3, as DNA: TGTGCCAGCAGCCCGGATTCGATTTGGGGGCGAGGAACTGAAGCTTTCTTT.

V and J are TRBV19 and TRBJ2-3, with a tentative D call TRBD2 (6 bases). Germline CDR1 and CDR2: LNHDA and SQIVND (reference sequence). V was pared by 5 bases and J by 6 bases, with 21 bases between. This CDR3 is built from 16 residues. The CDR3 reads CASSPSGGAGTDTQYF. CDR3 sequence (DNA): TGTGCCAGTAGTCCATCCGGAGGGGCGGGAACCGATACGCAGTATTTT.

Comment on this clone: The same CDR3 arises from other DNA sequences in this sample as well. This sequence joins TRBV19 and TRBJ1-1; 9 nucleotides align to TRBD1. Germline V lookup: CDR1 LNHDA, CDR2 SQIVND (reference sequence). This CDR3 region has 14 residues. V trimming: 5 bases; J trimming: 4 bases; junction bases outside the gene matches: 5. CDR3 in amino acids: CASSPRTGATEAFF. For the CDR3, the DNA is TGTGCCAGTAGTCCGCGGACAGGGGCCACTGAAGCTTTCTTT.

The rearrangement links TRBV7-6 to TRBJ2-5, with D possibly TRBD2 on 5 matching bases. The ends were cut back, 1 base at V and 5 bases at J, with 11 bases in the middle. Germline V gene data show CDR1 as SGHVS and CDR2 as FNYEAQ. CDR3 length equals 14 residues. Here the CDR3 reads CASSLVSGLETQYF. The CDR3 DNA follows: TGTGCCAGCAGCTTAGTGTCGGGGTTGGAGACCCAGTACTTC.

J is TRBJ1-1 and V is TRBV7-9, with D possibly matching TRBD1 (5 bases). Trimming pared 1 base from V and 1 base from J, leaving 13 bases between. In germline, CDR1 is SEHNR, CDR2 FQNEAQ (reference sequence). The CDR3 sequence is 16 residues long. In DNA, the CDR3 is TGTGCCAGCAGCTTAGACAGGACTCTGACGAACACTGAAGCTTTCTTT. Its protein product is CASSLDRTLTNTEAFF.

This chain uses TRBV5-4 with TRBJ2-7; weak D call: TRBD1 (6 bases). The CDR3 extends over 14 amino acids. V lost 3 bases and J lost 3, with 13 bases in between. Germline lookup yields CDR1 SGHNT and CDR2 YYREEE (reference sequence). CDR3 coding DNA: TGTGCCAGCAGCTCCCAGACAGGATACTACGAGCAGTACTTC. It yields the protein CASSSQTGYYEQYF. The full variable domain, completed using reference TRBV5-4 and TRBJ2-7, is ETGVTQSPTHLIKTRGQQVTLRCSSQSGHNTVSWYQQALGQGPQFIFQYYREEENGRGNFPPRFSGLQFPNYSSELNVNALELDDSALYLCASSSQTGYYEQYFGPGTRLTVT.